What follows describes a single T cell receptor (beta chain). Its antigen is as yet unknown. The germline gene is not matched at one end of the junction; a read error may be the cause. These data are taken from a study of Ad26.COV2.S vaccination and SARS-CoV-2 variants. Overall study: Donor got 5x10^10 or 1x10^11 viral particles of Ad26.COV2.S. Study-level findings and limits: Whether participants received vaccine or placebo, their non-spike TCR breadth was similar. Spike-specific CD8+ and CD4+ T cell responses reportedly showed substantial breadth after vaccination.

Libraries were prepared by immunoSEQ multiplex PCR; TCRdb keeps only in-frame clonotypes and omits some of them. The data show fewer than 900,000 clones, with 89% seen just once and approximately 1.5% held by the top ten. Sample treatment: some 19 received Ad26.COV2.S at low or high dose, single or two shots; roughly 5 received placebo; per-sample allocation not given. Sample collection was performed on day 63 after the first vaccine or placebo injection. An Ad26 vector was used to express Wuhan-strain SARS-CoV-2 spike as the vaccine. This material consisted of peripheral blood, taken in a trial of Ad26.COV2.S vaccine versus placebo. The sequence was obtained from a person aged 18-60 years who received the Ad26.COV2.S COVID-19 vaccine or a placebo.

The CDR3 spells CASSYSNGLKTEAFF. For the CDR3, the DNA is TGTGCCAGCAGTTACTCGAACGGGTTGAAGACTGAAGCTTTCTTT. The genes are TRBV6-5 and TRBJ1-1; D not certain. The CDR3 loop spans 15 amino acids. CDR1 is MNHEY, CDR2 SVGAGI, per germline.